The 24 T cell receptor beta chains below come from one sample, sequenced in a study of blood T cell repertoires in COVID-19. Clones were sequenced by immunoSEQ multiplex PCR, and TCRdb holds only the in-frame ones, with some missing. The data hold roughly 120,000 clones, with around four fifths observed a single time. Sample: peripheral blood. The receptors shown here come from a man of 80 years or more with COVID-19, enrolled during active disease.

This chain joins TRBV27 and TRBJ1-6, with D perhaps TRBD1 (5 bases). Germline values: CDR1 MNHEY, CDR2 SMNVEV (reference sequence). CDR3 length: 16 residues. Trimming left V 5 bases short and J 0 bases short, with 11 bases between. CDR3 residues: CASSRTLSSYNSPLHF. The CDR3 nucleotides are TGTGCCAGCAGTAGGACACTGAGCTCCTATAATTCACCCCTCCACTTT.

The chain carries TRBV10-2 and TRBJ2-7, with a tentative D call TRBD1 (6 bases). Trimming removed 1 base at V and 4 bases at J, with 11 bases between. This CDR3 comprises 14 residues. CDR1 is WSHSY, CDR2 SAAADI, per germline. DNA of the CDR3: TGCGCCAGCAGTGAGTTAGGGGGTCCTTACGAGCAGTACTTC. This translates into CASSELGGPYEQYF.

The chain links TRBV6-6 to TRBJ2-3; D remains unclear. Germline loops: CDR1 MNHNY, CDR2 SVGAGI (reference sequence). The germline V and J ends were trimmed by 6 bases and 3 bases, with 13 bases remaining between them. The CDR3 has 14 residues. Written as DNA, the CDR3 is TGTGCCAGCAGCACCCTCCAGGTGACAGATACGCAGTATTTT. Residues: CASSTLQVTDTQYF.

The V gene is TRBV28, the J gene TRBJ1-2; weak D call: TRBD1 (5 bases). This CDR3 is built from 14 residues. Germline V lookup: CDR1 MDHEN, CDR2 SYDVKM. The V gene lost 5 bases and the J gene lost 6 bases, with 16 bases spanning the gap. The CDR3 loop reads CASSSGALTNGYTF. CDR3 coding DNA: TGTGCCAGCAGTAGTGGGGCCTTAACAAATGGCTACACCTTC.

This rearrangement joins TRBV6-2 or TRBV6-3 to TRBJ2-4, with D possibly TRBD1 on 5 matching bases. Germline-derived CDR1 and CDR2 are MNHEY and SVGEGT. V was cut by 6 bases and J by 1 base, with 13 bases left in between. The CDR3 sequence is 15 residues long. The chain's CDR3 is CASSPAGFAKNIQYF. The CDR3 DNA reads as TGTGCCAGCAGCCCCGCAGGGTTCGCCAAAAACATTCAGTACTTC.

In its sample, this clone was seen a few times. The rearrangement uses TRBV5-6 and TRBJ1-5, with TRBD1 identical over 9 bases. Germline CDR1 reads SGHDT; CDR2 reads YYEEEE. The CDR3 has 14 residues. V lost 4 bases, J lost 9 bases, and 8 bases stayed unmatched. The CDR3, as DNA: TGTGCCAGCAGCGAAAAGACAGGGGGTGGGCCCCAGCATTTT. It is translated as CASSEKTGGGPQHF.

The chain is built from TRBV14 and TRBJ1-5, with D possibly TRBD1 on 6 matching bases. V was cut by 0 bases and J by 1 base, with 19 bases left in between. This CDR3 comprises 19 residues. Looked up from germline, CDR1 is SGHDN and CDR2 is FVKESK. The CDR3 here is CASSQEHRVRPWSNQPQHF. In nucleotides, the CDR3 is TGTGCCAGCAGCCAAGAGCACAGGGTTCGCCCGTGGAGCAATCAGCCCCAGCATTTT.

This clone was seen more than once but under ten times. This chain uses TRBV6-2 or TRBV6-3 with TRBJ1-2; D is uncertain. The CDR3 has 13 amino acids. CDR1 and CDR2 from the germline V gene are MNHEY and SVGEGT. Trimming took 5 bases from V and 3 from J, leaving 10 bases between them. The CDR3, as DNA: TGTGCCAGCAGTCCCACAGATTACTATGGCTACACCTTC. This translates into CASSPTDYYGYTF.

This chain joins TRBV6-2 or TRBV6-3 and TRBJ1-6; D ambiguous. The V end lost 2 bases, the J end lost 10 bases, and 12 bases lay between the germline ends. In germline, CDR1 is MNHEY, CDR2 SVGEGT. This CDR3 has 14 amino acids. CDR3 sequence reads: CASSYAGVGSPLHF. The CDR3 DNA is TGTGCCAGCAGTTACGCCGGGGTAGGATCACCCCTCCACTTT.

J is TRBJ2-5 and V is TRBV7-9; no clear D. The CDR3 spans 16 residues. V dropped 1 base and J dropped 1 base, with 13 bases sitting between them. CDR1 SEHNR and CDR2 FQNEAQ come from the germline V gene (reference sequence). CDR3 sequence: CASSLGDRITQETQYF. CDR3 DNA: TGTGCCAGCAGCTTAGGAGATCGAATCACCCAAGAGACCCAGTACTTC.

The chain links TRBV2 to TRBJ2-2, with TRBD1 matching over 9 bases. Trimming removed 4 bases from V and 6 bases from J; junction bases left unmatched: 6. From germline, CDR1 is SNHLY and CDR2 FYNNEI. The length of the CDR3 is 15 residues. Here the CDR3 reads CASSGGQGQAGELFF. The CDR3 DNA reads TGTGCCAGCAGTGGGGGACAGGGTCAGGCCGGGGAGCTGTTTTTT.

This clone was seen a few times. This chain links TRBV19 with TRBJ2-5; D gene uncertain. Per the germline V gene, CDR1 is LNHDA and CDR2 is SQIVND (reference sequence). The CDR3 covers 13 residues. V lost 9 bases and J 5 bases, leaving 16 bases between the germline ends. CDR3 residues: CASGTWAKETQYF. The CDR3 DNA is TGTGCCAGCGGTACTTGGGCCAAGGAGACCCAGTACTTC.

J is TRBJ2-3 and V is TRBV5-1, with 7 bases that match TRBD2. V lost 0 bases, J lost 2 bases, and 9 bases stayed unmatched. Germline V gene sequence: CDR1 SGHRS, CDR2 YFSETQ. The CDR3 length is 17 residues. The CDR3 bases are TGCGCCAGCAGCTTGGCCATAACCCTAGCGGACACAGATACGCAGTATTTT. Translation gives CASSLAITLADTDTQYF.

The chain uses TRBV18 and TRBJ2-1, with 8 bases lining up with TRBD2. V lost 2 bases, J lost 4 bases, and 4 bases stayed unmatched. The CDR3 length is 15 residues. Looked up from germline, CDR1 is KGHSH and CDR2 is LQKENI. CDR3 bases: TGTGCCAGCTCACCATTCAGCGGGAGATACAATGAGCAGTTCTTC. This codes for CASSPFSGRYNEQFF.

Here the CDR3 reads CASSYGTGNSPLHF. CDR3 coding DNA: TGCGCCAGCAGCTACGGGACAGGGAATTCACCCCTCCACTTT. The rearrangement joins TRBV4-3 to TRBJ1-6, with 9 bases lining up with TRBD1. The CDR3 runs 14 residues. J lost 7 bases, V lost 5 bases, and 3 bases had no gene match. CDR1 is LGHNA and CDR2 is YSLEER in the germline V gene.

The CDR3 sequence: CASSPPTGNNEQFF. The CDR3 DNA is TGTGCCAGCAGCCCACCTACAGGGAACAATGAGCAGTTCTTC. The chain has TRBV11-3 and TRBJ2-1; D may be TRBD1 (6 bases). This CDR3 has 14 amino acids. The germline V gene encodes CDR1 SGHNT and CDR2 YENEEA. Trimming took off 5 bases at V and 5 bases at J, with 13 bases between the two ends.

The chain employs TRBV25-1 and TRBJ2-2, with 13 bases fitting TRBD2. There are 18 residues in the CDR3. Germline trimming cut 3 bases from V and 6 bases from J; bases unmatched to any gene: 10. Germline CDR1 MGHDK, CDR2 SYGVNS. CDR3 DNA sequence: TGTGCCAGCAGTGATCCCGGACTAGCGGGAGCGAGGGCCGGGGAGCTGTTTTTT. It yields the protein CASSDPGLAGARAGELFF.

As DNA, the CDR3 is TGTGCCAGCAGCCCCTTAGCGGGTAGCTCCTACGAGCAGTACTTC. It is translated as CASSPLAGSSYEQYF. The gene calls are TRBV5-6 and TRBJ2-7; 7 bases map to TRBD2. The CDR3 has 15 residues. Looked up from germline, CDR1 is SGHDT and CDR2 is YYEEEE. Losses at the gene ends were 4 bases for V and 0 bases for J; bases not matched to a gene: 7.

This clone was observed a few times. V usage is TRBV6-5 and J usage is TRBJ1-1; TRBD1 aligns across 7 bases. Germline V gene data show CDR1 as MNHEY and CDR2 as SVGAGI. There are 14 residues in the CDR3. The J segment lost 3 bases and the V segment lost 6 bases, leaving 7 bases of the junction unmatched. CDR3 amino acids: CASSPAQGDTEAFF. The CDR3 nucleotides are TGTGCCAGCAGCCCCGCCCAGGGGGACACTGAAGCTTTCTTT.

This clone was recorded a few times. This chain joins TRBV10-3 and TRBJ2-1; 9 bases are a match to TRBD1. The ends lost 5 bases at V and 5 bases at J; junction bases unmatched: 4. The CDR3 consists of 14 residues. Germline V lookup: CDR1 ENHRY, CDR2 SYGVKD. CDR3 DNA sequence: TGTGCCATCAGTACCAGACAGGGGGACAATGAGCAGTTCTTC. Amino acid sequence: CAISTRQGDNEQFF.

V usage is TRBV10-3 and J usage is TRBJ2-1; TRBD2 is a possible D gene (5 bases). Germline CDR1 is ENHRY and CDR2 is SYGVKD. CDR3 length: 15 residues. Trimming took off 2 bases at V and 8 bases at J, with 16 bases between the two ends. DNA for the CDR3: TGTGCCATCAGTGAGCCTGATGTGAGGGCAGATGAGCAGTTCTTC. Residues: CAISEPDVRADEQFF.

This chain links TRBV19 with TRBJ1-5, with D hard to call. This CDR3 region has 12 residues. The germline gives CDR1 LNHDA, CDR2 SQIVND (reference sequence). Trimming removed 3 bases at V and 9 bases at J, with 9 bases between. In nucleotides, the CDR3 is TGTGCCAGTAGTATTGAGGAGCGGCCCCAGCATTTT. Its protein product is CASSIEERPQHF.

The chain uses TRBV5-1 and TRBJ2-1, with 10 positions matching TRBD1. The V gene's germline CDR1 is SGHRS and CDR2 YFSETQ. This CDR3 comprises 16 residues. The V segment lost 0 bases and the J segment 10 bases; nucleotides outside the gene matches: 10. The CDR3 spells CASSLAGRQGANEQFF. CDR3 DNA sequence: TGCGCCAGCAGCTTGGCCGGGAGACAGGGGGCAAACGAGCAGTTCTTC.

Details on this clone: The DNA is omitted, as the CDR3 cannot be located on it reliably, and the CDR3 follows TCRdb's listing. The chain links TRBV4-2 to TRBJ1-3; TRBD1, the D gene given by the table, was not confirmed from the DNA. The germline CDR1 and CDR2 sequences are LGHNA and YNFKEQ. Counting both end residues, the CDR3 totals 14 amino acids. The CDR3 reads CASSQEVGTGSVYF.